Listed below are T cell receptor beta chains from one sample, sequenced in a study of monozygotic twins with inflammatory bowel disease. TCRdb reworked the 5' RACE reads into one entry per CDR3 protein, no DNA. The table for this sample gives some 450,000 distinct CDR3 sequences. Sequenced material: blood. These receptors all come from a human donor with ulcerative colitis or Crohn's disease, or a healthy co-twin of an affected twin (not recorded which). Both conserved end residues are part of each CDR3.

v_call: TRBV9
j_call: TRBJ1-2
cdr3_aa: CASSPLRGYTF

v_call: TRBV18
j_call: TRBJ1-5
cdr3_aa: CASSPSGNQPQHF

v_call: TRBV10-3
j_call: TRBJ2-7
cdr3_aa: CAISDSNEQYF

v_call: TRBV3-1
j_call: TRBJ2-4
cdr3_aa: CASSQEWRGLAGGRDIQYF

v_call: TRBV6-1
j_call: TRBJ2-6
cdr3_aa: CASSSTGAPSGANVLTF

v_call: TRBV10-2
j_call: TRBJ1-5
cdr3_aa: CASTKDREFQPQHF

v_call: TRBV15
j_call: TRBJ2-1
cdr3_aa: CATSRVDRGGEQFF

v_call: TRBV12-3/TRBV12-4
j_call: TRBJ2-1
cdr3_aa: CASSWSWNEQFF

v_call: TRBV4-1
j_call: TRBJ2-1
cdr3_aa: CASSPGEDPYNEQFF

v_call: TRBV14
j_call: TRBJ2-2
cdr3_aa: CASSRTGGGTGELFF

v_call: TRBV6-1
j_call: TRBJ1-4
cdr3_aa: CASSRTSITNEKLFF

v_call: TRBV6-5
j_call: TRBJ1-2
cdr3_aa: CASSSTGPYGYTF

v_call: TRBV14
j_call: TRBJ2-1
cdr3_aa: CASSQALGTYNEQFF

v_call: TRBV29-1
j_call: TRBJ2-7
cdr3_aa: CSIDGGTREQYF

v_call: TRBV19
j_call: TRBJ1-5
cdr3_aa: CASSPTGTSPSAQHF

v_call: TRBV3-1
j_call: TRBJ1-2
cdr3_aa: CASSPGVYGYTF

v_call: TRBV7-2
j_call: TRBJ2-3
cdr3_aa: CASSLARAGGTDTQYF

v_call: TRBV7-2
j_call: TRBJ1-2
cdr3_aa: CASSLAAETYGYTF

v_call: TRBV4-2
j_call: TRBJ2-1
cdr3_aa: CASSQDLGWSSYNEQFF

v_call: TRBV7-3
j_call: TRBJ2-3
cdr3_aa: CASSSDSSDTQYF

v_call: TRBV18
j_call: TRBJ1-1
cdr3_aa: CASSPLLSAEAFF

v_call: TRBV25-1
j_call: TRBJ1-1
cdr3_aa: CASSEFIRLNTEAFF

v_call: TRBV6-2/TRBV6-3
j_call: TRBJ1-1
cdr3_aa: CASRTGKGTEAFF

v_call: TRBV19
j_call: TRBJ2-3
cdr3_aa: CASSPTGGVFSTDTQYF

v_call: TRBV12-3/TRBV12-4
j_call: TRBJ2-7
cdr3_aa: CASSPGTGGIISYEQYF

v_call: TRBV20-1
j_call: TRBJ2-1
cdr3_aa: CSALRGSVQYNEQFF

v_call: TRBV28
j_call: TRBJ2-1
cdr3_aa: CATLLAENEQFF

v_call: TRBV20-1
j_call: TRBJ2-1
cdr3_aa: CSVFLQGFEQFF

v_call: TRBV10-3
j_call: TRBJ2-7
cdr3_aa: CAISEVRYEQYF

v_call: TRBV6-1
j_call: TRBJ2-1
cdr3_aa: CASSPSGNSYNEQFF

v_call: TRBV27
j_call: TRBJ2-3
cdr3_aa: CASSRLRDSTSSTDTQYF

v_call: TRBV9
j_call: TRBJ2-2
cdr3_aa: CASSVVGVPGELFF

v_call: TRBV18
j_call: TRBJ2-7
cdr3_aa: CASSLNKGGSASYF

v_call: TRBV7-9
j_call: TRBJ2-1
cdr3_aa: CASSPPGANEQFF

v_call: TRBV6-6
j_call: TRBJ1-6
cdr3_aa: CASSDGTGNSPLHF

v_call: TRBV5-3
j_call: TRBJ1-1
cdr3_aa: CARSSKGAAGTEAFF

v_call: TRBV19
j_call: TRBJ2-1
cdr3_aa: CASSMGVNEQFF

v_call: TRBV28
j_call: TRBJ2-5
cdr3_aa: CASRLRETQYF

v_call: TRBV20-1
j_call: TRBJ2-7
cdr3_aa: CSAPGAGPGSYEQYF

v_call: TRBV29-1
j_call: TRBJ2-7
cdr3_aa: CSGRASSYEQYF

v_call: TRBV6-1
j_call: TRBJ1-6
cdr3_aa: CAGLTGFPGSESPLHF

v_call: TRBV3-1
j_call: TRBJ1-2
cdr3_aa: CASAPQGTREYTF

v_call: TRBV5-5
j_call: TRBJ1-1
cdr3_aa: CASSHPGNTEAFF

v_call: TRBV27
j_call: TRBJ1-1
cdr3_aa: CASSPTFTGNTEAFF

v_call: TRBV2
j_call: TRBJ2-1
cdr3_aa: CASRTAGASSYNEQFF

v_call: TRBV19
j_call: TRBJ2-1
cdr3_aa: CASSPFKGQHNEQFF

v_call: TRBV20-1
j_call: TRBJ2-7
cdr3_aa: CSARGNYEQYF

v_call: TRBV19
j_call: TRBJ2-6
cdr3_aa: CASKRRQGLSGANVLTF

v_call: TRBV12-3/TRBV12-4
j_call: TRBJ2-3
cdr3_aa: CASTLAGTTGTQYF

v_call: TRBV6-1
j_call: TRBJ2-3
cdr3_aa: CASSEDTVGTDTQYF

v_call: TRBV7-3
j_call: TRBJ2-2
cdr3_aa: CASSPGFGSGELFF

v_call: TRBV2
j_call: TRBJ2-6
cdr3_aa: CASRTGTGGSGANVLTF

v_call: TRBV12-5
j_call: TRBJ2-7
cdr3_aa: CASAVSGGVSSYEQYF

v_call: TRBV5-1
j_call: TRBJ1-1
cdr3_aa: CASSSGGVNTEAFF

v_call: TRBV4-2
j_call: TRBJ2-4
cdr3_aa: CASSQEGGRNIQYF

v_call: TRBV20-1
j_call: TRBJ1-1
cdr3_aa: CSARFWDRGNTEAFF